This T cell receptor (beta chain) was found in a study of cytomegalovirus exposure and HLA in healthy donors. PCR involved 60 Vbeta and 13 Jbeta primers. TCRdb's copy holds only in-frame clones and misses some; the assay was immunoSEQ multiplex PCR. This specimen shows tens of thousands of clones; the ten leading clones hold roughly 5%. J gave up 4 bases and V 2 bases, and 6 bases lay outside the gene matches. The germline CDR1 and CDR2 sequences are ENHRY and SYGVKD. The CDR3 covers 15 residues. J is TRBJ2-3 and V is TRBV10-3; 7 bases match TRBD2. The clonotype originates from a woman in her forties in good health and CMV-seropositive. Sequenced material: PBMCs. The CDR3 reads CAISEREVFADTQYF. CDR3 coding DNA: TGTGCCATCAGTGAGCGGGAGGTATTCGCAGATACGCAGTATTTT.